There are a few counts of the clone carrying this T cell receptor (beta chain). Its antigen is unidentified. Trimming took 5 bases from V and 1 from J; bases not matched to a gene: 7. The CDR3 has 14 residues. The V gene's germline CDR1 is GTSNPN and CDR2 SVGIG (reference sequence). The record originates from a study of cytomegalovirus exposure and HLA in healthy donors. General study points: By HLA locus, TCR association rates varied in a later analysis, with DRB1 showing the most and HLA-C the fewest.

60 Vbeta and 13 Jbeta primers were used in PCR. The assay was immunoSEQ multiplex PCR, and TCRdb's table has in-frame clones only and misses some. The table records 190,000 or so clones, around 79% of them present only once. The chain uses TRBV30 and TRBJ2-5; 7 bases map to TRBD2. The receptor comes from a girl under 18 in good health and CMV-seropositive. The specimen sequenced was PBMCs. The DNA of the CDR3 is TGTGCCTGGGACCGGGACTATTTCCAAGAGACCCAGTACTTC. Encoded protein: CAWDRDYFQETQYF.